The clone carrying this T cell receptor beta chain was recorded many times. The data are from a study of early T cells in non-severe SARS-CoV-2 infection. A single record per CDR3 protein comes from TCRdb applying MiXCR to the 5' RACE reads. The repertoire holds tens of thousands of distinct CDR3 sequences, with less than 5% as singletons. The trim removed 10 bases at V and 6 bases at J, leaving 13 bases unmatched. The germline V gene encodes CDR1 LNHDA and CDR2 SQIVND (reference sequence). The CDR3 length is 15 residues. This sequence originates from an adult who was a healthcare worker with PCR-confirmed SARS-CoV-2 infection or an uninfected control (not recorded which). Sequencing was done on a sample of whole blood. The V call is TRBV19, the J call TRBJ1-5; 9 bases agree with TRBD1. The CDR3 sequence: CATGQGWERSQPQHF. Written as DNA, the CDR3 is TGTGCCACGGGACAGGGATGGGAGAGAAGTCAGCCCCAGCATTTT.